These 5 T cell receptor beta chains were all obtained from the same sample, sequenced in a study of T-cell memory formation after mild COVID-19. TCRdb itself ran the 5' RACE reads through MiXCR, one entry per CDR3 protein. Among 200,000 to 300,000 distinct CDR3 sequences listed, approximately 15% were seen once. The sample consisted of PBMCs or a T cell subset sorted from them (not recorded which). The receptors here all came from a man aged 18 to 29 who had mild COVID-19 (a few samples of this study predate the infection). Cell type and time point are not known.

The CDR3 bases are TGTGCCAGCAGTCTTGGCCCTCCGAACGGAGGATACTACGAGCAGTACGTC. Protein sequence: CASSLGPPNGGYYEQYV. The V call is TRBV6-5, the J call TRBJ2-7; perhaps TRBD2 as D (5 bases). Deletions cut 5 bases from V and 3 bases from J, with 23 bases between. This CDR3 comprises 17 residues. Germline V gene sequence: CDR1 MNHEY, CDR2 SVGAGI.

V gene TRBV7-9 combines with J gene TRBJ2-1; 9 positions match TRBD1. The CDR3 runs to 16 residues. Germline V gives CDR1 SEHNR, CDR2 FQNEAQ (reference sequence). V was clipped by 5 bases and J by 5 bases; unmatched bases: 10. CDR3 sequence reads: CASSLGPGQGNNEQFF. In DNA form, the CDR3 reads TGTGCCAGCAGCCTCGGACCGGGACAGGGCAACAATGAGCAGTTCTTC. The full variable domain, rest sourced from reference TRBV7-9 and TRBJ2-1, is DTGVSQNPRHKITKRGQNVTFRCDPISEHNRLYWYRQTLGQGPEFLTYFQNEAQLEKSRLLSDRFSAERPKGSFSTLEIQRTEQGDSAMYLCASSLGPGQGNNEQFFGPGTRLTVL.

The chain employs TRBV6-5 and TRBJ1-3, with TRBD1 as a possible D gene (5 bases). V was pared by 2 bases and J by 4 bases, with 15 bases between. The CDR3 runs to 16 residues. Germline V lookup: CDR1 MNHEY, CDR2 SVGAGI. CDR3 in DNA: TGTGCCAGCAGTTACGGACACCCCGACCTCGGAAACACCATATATTTT. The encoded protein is CASSYGHPDLGNTIYF.

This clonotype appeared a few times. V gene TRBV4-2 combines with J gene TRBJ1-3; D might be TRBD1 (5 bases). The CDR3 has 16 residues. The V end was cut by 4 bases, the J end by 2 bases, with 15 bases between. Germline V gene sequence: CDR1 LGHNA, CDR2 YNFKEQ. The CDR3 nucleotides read TGTGCCAGCAGCCCCACGGGGGGACCTGCTGGAAACACCATATATTTT. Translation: CASSPTGGPAGNTIYF.

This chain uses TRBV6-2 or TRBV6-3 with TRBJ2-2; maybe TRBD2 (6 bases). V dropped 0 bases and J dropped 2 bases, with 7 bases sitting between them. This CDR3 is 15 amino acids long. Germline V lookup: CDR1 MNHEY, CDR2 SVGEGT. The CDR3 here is CASSYSDYNTGELFF. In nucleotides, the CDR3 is TGTGCCAGCAGTTACTCGGACTACAACACCGGGGAGCTGTTTTTT.